These 30 T cell receptor beta chains were all obtained from the same sample, sequenced in a study of graft-versus-host responses after intestinal transplantation. Assay: immunoSEQ multiplex PCR; the TCRdb copy retains only in-frame clones and omits some. In the table there are 50,000 or so clones, around nine tenths of which are singletons. The antigens for these receptors are not known. The starting material was unstimulated CD4+ T cells sorted from spleen or lymph node cells, obtained before transplant. These receptors were collected from a human donor who was the organ donor for an intestinal transplant.

This rearrangement joins TRBV5-1 to TRBJ1-4; D unclear. The CDR3 has 15 residues. The V and J ends lost 0 bases and 0 bases respectively, with 6 bases between them. CDR1 is SGHRS and CDR2 is YFSETQ in the germline V gene. This chain's CDR3 is CASSLGASTNEKLFF. Written as DNA, the CDR3 is TGCGCCAGCAGCTTGGGGGCCTCAACTAATGAAAAACTGTTTTTT.

This clone was seen only a few times. The chain is built from TRBV7-8 and TRBJ2-3, with D unresolved. The V end was cut by 1 base, the J end by 2 bases, with 7 bases between. The germline V gene encodes CDR1 SGHVS and CDR2 FQNEAQ. The CDR3 contains 14 residues. The CDR3 coding sequence is TGTGCCAGCAGCTTAGACTACACCACAGATACGCAGTATTTT. It is translated as CASSLDYTTDTQYF. The entire variable domain, with the rest obtained from reference TRBV7-8 and TRBJ2-3, is as follows: GAGVSQSPRYKVAKRGQDVALRCDPISGHVSLFWYQQALGQGPEFLTYFQNEAQLDKSGLPSDRFFAERPEGSVSTLKIQRTQQEDSAVYLCASSLDYTTDTQYFGPGTRLTVL.

This chain uses TRBV9 with TRBJ1-6; TRBD1 is a possible D gene (5 bases). The V end was cut by 0 bases, the J end by 7 bases, with 11 bases between. The CDR3 sequence is 15 residues long. The germline V gene encodes CDR1 SGDLS and CDR2 YYNGEE. CDR3 protein: CASSVDRTGNSPLHF. CDR3 bases: TGTGCCAGCAGCGTAGACAGGACGGGGAATTCACCCCTCCACTTT. The whole variable domain, remainder taken from reference TRBV9 and TRBJ1-6, is DSGVTQTPKHLITATGQRVTLRCSPRSGDLSVYWYQQSLDQGLQFLIQYYNGEERAKGNILERFSAQQFPDLHSELNLSSLELGDSALYFCASSVDRTGNSPLHFGNGTRLTVT.

This clone occurred once. J is TRBJ2-1 and V is TRBV9; the D is unclear. V gave up 0 bases and J gave up 4 bases, with 11 bases separating them. From germline, CDR1 is SGDLS and CDR2 YYNGEE. This CDR3 has 15 residues. This chain's CDR3 is CASSVVSGSYNEQFF. The DNA of the CDR3 is TGTGCCAGCAGCGTAGTTTCAGGTAGTTACAATGAGCAGTTCTTC.

This clone turned up a few times. This chain links TRBV28 with TRBJ1-3; possible D gene TRBD1, 5 bases. The CDR3 extends over 16 amino acids. The germline gives CDR1 MDHEN, CDR2 SYDVKM. Trimming left V 5 bases short and J 0 bases short, with 14 bases between. The CDR3 coding sequence is TGTGCCAGCAGTGTTACAGGCTGGAGCTCTGGAAACACCATATATTTT. This encodes CASSVTGWSSGNTIYF. Drawing the rest from reference TRBV28 and TRBJ1-3, the complete variable domain is DVKVTQSSRYLVKRTGEKVFLECVQDMDHENMFWYRQDPGLGLRLIYFSYDVKMKEKGDIPEGYSVSREKKERFSLILESASTNQTSMYLCASSVTGWSSGNTIYFGEGSWLTVV.

Comment on this clone: Sequence at one end of the junction differs from germline and may be a read error. V and J are TRBV7-3 and TRBJ2-7; D gene uncertain. Germline V lookup: CDR1 SGHTA, CDR2 FQGTGA. This CDR3 contains 17 residues. For the CDR3, the DNA is TGTGCCAGCAGCCCCCTTTTTTGCCGAAAACTCCACTACGAGCAGCACTTC. Translation: CASSPLFCRKLHYEQHF.

Points on this clone: Different DNA sequences within this sample yield the same CDR3. The chain carries TRBV29-1 and TRBJ1-2, with D perhaps TRBD1 (6 bases). This CDR3 spans 13 amino acids. V gave up 4 bases and J gave up 4 bases, with 13 bases separating them. Germline CDR1 SQVTM, CDR2 ANQGSEA. The CDR3 DNA follows: TGCAGCGTTGGGGGAGGGGGTTCCTATGGCTACACCTTC. It codes for CSVGGGGSYGYTF.

The chain uses TRBV9 and TRBJ1-2; D ambiguous. V shed 3 bases and J shed 0 bases, with 12 bases lying between them. Germline V gene sequence: CDR1 SGDLS, CDR2 YYNGEE. The CDR3 runs 15 residues. CDR3 in amino acids: CASSGKRNTNYGYTF. CDR3 DNA: TGTGCCAGCAGCGGAAAACGGAATACTAACTATGGCTACACCTTC. The whole variable domain, remainder taken from reference TRBV9 and TRBJ1-2, is DSGVTQTPKHLITATGQRVTLRCSPRSGDLSVYWYQQSLDQGLQFLIQYYNGEERAKGNILERFSAQQFPDLHSELNLSSLELGDSALYFCASSGKRNTNYGYTFGSGTRLTVV.

The chain joins TRBV11-2 to TRBJ2-2; perhaps TRBD1 as D (5 bases). This CDR3 has 13 residues. CDR1 and CDR2 (germline): SGHAT, FQNNGV. Between the trimmed V and J ends, which lost 5 bases and 3 bases, there was a span of 7 bases. DNA for the CDR3: TGTGCCAGCAGCCGACAGTACACCGGGGAGCTGTTTTTT. Translated: CASSRQYTGELFF.

The rearrangement links TRBV15 to TRBJ2-5, with 9 nucleotides matching TRBD1. Germline CDR1 is LNHNV and CDR2 is YYDKDF (reference sequence). CDR3 length: 16 amino acids. The J segment lost 4 bases and the V segment lost 2 bases, leaving 8 bases of the junction unmatched. The CDR3 DNA sequence: TGTGCCACCAGCAGACTTACACAGGGGGCCGGAGAGACCCAGTACTTC. This sequence encodes CATSRLTQGAGETQYF.

V usage is TRBV6-5 and J usage is TRBJ2-4; tentatively, D is TRBD2 (5 bases). Per the germline V gene, CDR1 is MNHEY and CDR2 is SVGAGI. Trimming removed 1 base from V and 6 bases from J, with 13 bases in between. The CDR3 is made up of 15 amino acids. The CDR3 sequence is CASSYFGVRGNIQYF. In nucleotides, the CDR3 is TGTGCCAGCAGTTACTTCGGGGTTCGGGGAAACATTCAGTACTTC.

The J gene is TRBJ2-1, the V gene TRBV10-3; 11 bases are a match to TRBD2. This CDR3 contains 15 residues. Germline-derived CDR1 and CDR2 are ENHRY and SYGVKD. J lost 4 bases, V lost 6 bases, and 5 bases had no gene match. The chain's CDR3 is CAISLRTSGYNEQFF. CDR3 sequence (DNA): TGTGCCATCAGCCTTCGGACTAGCGGGTACAATGAGCAGTTCTTC.

The V gene is TRBV11-1, the J gene TRBJ1-3, with D unresolved. The V gene's germline CDR1 is SGHAT and CDR2 FQDESV (reference sequence). V was trimmed by 6 bases and J by 2 bases, leaving 11 bases between them. This CDR3 region has 14 residues. As DNA, the CDR3 is TGTGCCAGCAGTGACCTCGGAGCTGGAAACACCATATATTTT. It is translated as CASSDLGAGNTIYF. The full variable domain, in which reference TRBV11-1 and TRBJ1-3 provide the parts outside the CDR3, is EAEVAQSPRYKITEKSQAVAFWCDPISGHATLYWYRQILGQGPELLVQFQDESVVDDSQLPKDRFSAERLKGVDSTLKIQPAELGDSAMYLCASSDLGAGNTIYFGEGSWLTVV.

The rearrangement links TRBV18 to TRBJ1-2; 9 bases align to TRBD1. CDR3 length: 15 amino acids. The germline gives CDR1 KGHSH, CDR2 LQKENI. J was trimmed by 0 bases and V by 1 base; bases with no gene match: 0. The CDR3 region is CASSPRQGANYGYTF. The CDR3 nucleotides read TGTGCCAGCTCACCACGACAGGGGGCTAACTATGGCTACACCTTC.

The rearrangement links TRBV5-4 to TRBJ2-1; 7 bases map to TRBD2. The V and J ends lost 0 bases and 7 bases, in that order; junction bases with no gene match: 4. The CDR3 runs 14 residues. Germline values: CDR1 SGHNT, CDR2 YYREEE (reference sequence). Here the CDR3 DNA reads TGTGCCAGCAGCTTGGGGGGGAGGGATAATGAGCAGTTCTTC. Translation gives CASSLGGRDNEQFF. Full variable domain (missing parts from reference TRBV5-4 and TRBJ2-1): ETGVTQSPTHLIKTRGQQVTLRCSSQSGHNTVSWYQQALGQGPQFIFQYYREEENGRGNFPPRFSGLQFPNYSSELNVNALELDDSALYLCASSLGGRDNEQFFGPGTRLTVL.

The genes are TRBV6-4 and TRBJ2-3, with unresolved D. The CDR3 length is 13 residues. Trimming removed 5 bases at V and 4 bases at J, with 10 bases between. Germline loops: CDR1 MRHNA, CDR2 SNTAGT. This chain's CDR3 is CASSNDFSDTQYF. The CDR3 DNA follows: TGTGCCAGCAGTAACGACTTCTCAGATACGCAGTATTTT.

This clone was picked up a small number of times. The chain couples TRBV19 to TRBJ2-3; 8 bases line up with TRBD1. CDR1 and CDR2 from the germline V gene are LNHDA and SQIVND (reference sequence). The CDR3 loop spans 12 amino acids. The CDR3 DNA sequence: TGTGCTCGGGCAGGGGGCGCAGATACGCAGTATTTT. Protein sequence: CARAGGADTQYF. Looking up the rest from reference TRBV19 and TRBJ2-3 gives the full variable domain: DGGITQSPKYLFRKEGQNVTLSCEQNLNHDAMYWYRQDPGQGLRLIYYSQIVNDFQKGDIAEGYSVSREKKESFPLTVTSAQKNPTAFYLCARAGGADTQYFGPGTRLTVL.

V is TRBV21-1 and J is TRBJ1-5; the D call TRBD1 from the table was never checked on the DNA. TRBV21-1 is a documented pseudogene. This CDR3 comprises 13 residues. The CDR3 region has the DNA TGTGCCAGCAGCAGTACAGGTGAACAGCCCCAGCATTTT. It translates to CASSSTGEQPQHF.

The chain carries TRBV7-6 and TRBJ2-7; unclear D gene. CDR3 length: 14 residues. Germline V CDR1 and CDR2: SGHVS, FNYEAQ. V was cut by 7 bases and J by 3 bases, with 16 bases left in between. DNA of the CDR3: TGTGCCAGCATCAACGCCGGGCACAACTACGAGCAGTACTTC. Translation gives CASINAGHNYEQYF.

This clone was counted between two and nine times. The chain employs TRBV6-5 and TRBJ2-2; D possibly uses TRBD1 or TRBD2 (7 bases each). Between the trimmed V and J ends, which lost 6 bases and 7 bases, there was a span of 18 bases. Germline V gene data show CDR1 as MNHEY and CDR2 as SVGAGI. The CDR3 extends over 15 amino acids. CDR3 amino acids: CASRFEGAGVGELFF. The CDR3 DNA reads TGTGCCAGCAGATTCGAGGGGGCGGGGGTCGGGGAGCTGTTTTTT.

This sequence joins TRBV7-9 and TRBJ2-7; D is uncertain. Trimming removed 1 base from V and 3 bases from J, with 10 bases in between. The CDR3 is made up of 14 amino acids. Germline assignment: CDR1 SEHNR and CDR2 FQNEAQ (reference sequence). This CDR3 reads CASSLGTAGYEQYF. For the CDR3, the DNA is TGTGCCAGCAGCTTAGGGACCGCTGGCTACGAGCAGTACTTC.

This rearrangement joins TRBV10-3 to TRBJ2-3; D may be TRBD2 (6 bases). V was shortened by 0 bases and J by 2 bases, with 12 bases between the two germline ends. CDR3 length equals 16 residues. In germline, CDR1 is ENHRY, CDR2 SYGVKD. The CDR3 nucleotides read TGTGCCATCAGTGAGTCCCGGGACTGGCTCACAGATACGCAGTATTTT. The encoded protein is CAISESRDWLTDTQYF.

This rearrangement joins TRBV20-1 to TRBJ2-5, with D perhaps matching TRBD1 (5 bases). The CDR3 is 11 residues long. With 5 bases removed from V and 1 base from J, the gap between germline ends came to 5 bases. The germline CDR1 and CDR2 sequences are DFQATT and SNEGSKA (reference sequence). CDR3: CSAQGQETQYF. The CDR3 region has the DNA TGCAGTGCTCAGGGCCAAGAGACCCAGTACTTC.

The rearrangement links TRBV28 to TRBJ1-4; 7 nucleotides agree with TRBD1. The V segment lost 5 bases and the J segment 4 bases; nucleotides outside the gene matches: 4. The CDR3 has 14 amino acids. Germline V gene sequence: CDR1 MDHEN, CDR2 SYDVKM. CDR3 residues: CASSKGGGNEKLFF. In DNA form, the CDR3 reads TGTGCCAGCAGTAAAGGGGGCGGTAATGAAAAACTGTTTTTT.

The chain combines TRBV5-1 with TRBJ2-3, with 11 bases identical to TRBD2. Germline CDR1 and CDR2: SGHRS and YFSETQ. V lost 2 bases to trimming and J lost 4 bases; unmatched junction nucleotides: 9. The CDR3 length is 17 residues. The DNA for the CDR3 is TGCGCCAGCAGCTTCCTACTAGCGGGAGCGGTCGCAGATACGCAGTATTTT. The encoded protein is CASSFLLAGAVADTQYF.

The V gene is TRBV28, the J gene TRBJ1-2; D might be TRBD1 (5 bases). Trimming removed 3 bases from V and 8 bases from J, with 10 bases in between. Looked up from germline, CDR1 is MDHEN and CDR2 is SYDVKM. This CDR3 has 12 residues. The CDR3 DNA reads as TGTGCCAGCAGTTTGAGCCGGGGGGGCTACACCTTC. Translation: CASSLSRGGYTF.

The sample holds one count of this clone. CDR3 coding DNA: TGTGCCAGCAGCCGGGAGACAGGGGCCGGGGAGCTGTTTTTT. This gives the protein CASSRETGAGELFF. This sequence joins TRBV7-9 and TRBJ2-2; the match to TRBD1 covers 8 bases. Germline V gives CDR1 SEHNR, CDR2 FQNEAQ (reference sequence). Unmatched junction bases numbered 5, after V lost 5 bases and J lost 6 bases. The CDR3 runs 14 residues. The full variable domain, completed using reference TRBV7-9 and TRBJ2-2, is DTGVSQNPRHKITKRGQNVTFRCDPISEHNRLYWYRQTLGQGPEFLTYFQNEAQLEKSRLLSDRFSAERPKGSFSTLEIQRTEQGDSAMYLCASSRETGAGELFFGEGSRLTVL.

This clone was seen once. This rearrangement joins TRBV5-1 to TRBJ2-5; 7 bases are shared with TRBD2. CDR1 and CDR2 (germline): SGHRS, YFSETQ. The CDR3 contains 16 residues. V was pared by 1 base and J by 2 bases, with 8 bases of the junction left unmatched. CDR3: CASSLRLAAMQETQYF. The CDR3 DNA reads as TGCGCCAGCAGCTTGAGGCTAGCGGCAATGCAAGAGACCCAGTACTTC.

The chain has TRBV6-6 and TRBJ2-7; 10 bases are shared with TRBD2. The ends lost 0 bases at V and 5 bases at J; junction bases unmatched: 7. The length of the CDR3 is 16 residues. Germline V CDR1 and CDR2: MNHNY, SVGAGI (reference sequence). CDR3 bases: TGTGCCAGCAGTTACTCCATAGCGGGAGGTAGCGACGAGCAGTACTTC. Translated: CASSYSIAGGSDEQYF.

The chain couples TRBV19 to TRBJ2-1, with 8 nucleotides matching TRBD2. The CDR3 has 16 residues. J was trimmed by 3 bases and V by 3 bases; bases with no gene match: 7. Germline values: CDR1 LNHDA, CDR2 SQIVND (reference sequence). In DNA, the CDR3 is TGTGCCAGTAGTATCCTCCGGGGGGGCTTCTACAATGAGCAGTTCTTC. Translation: CASSILRGGFYNEQFF.